This T cell receptor (beta chain) emerged from a study of T cell clones after liver transplantation. For the study at large: TCRbeta sequencing after a pre-transplant mixed lymphocyte reaction identified graft-donor-reactive clones, later tracked in post-transplant blood. At least one year of complete immunosuppression withdrawal without enzymes over twice normal defined tolerance. Pre-transplant mixed lymphocyte reactions yielded third-party-reactive TCRbeta sequences as comparators for graft-donor-reactive sequences. Points from the study as a whole: These preliminary findings come from unstandardized post-transplant sampling times.

CDR1 MNHEY and CDR2 SVGAGI come from the germline V gene. The CDR3 loop spans 13 amino acids. Trimming at V came to 9 bases and at J to 6 bases, leaving 11 bases not matched to a gene. Method: immunoSEQ multiplex PCR; TCRdb's copy keeps in-frame clones and lacks some. The table has about 120,000 clones, 75% to 95% seen once. As to this clone: Its antigen is not known.

This chain uses TRBV6-5 with TRBJ2-7, with 7 bases aligning to TRBD1. The TCR comes from a human patient who received a liver transplant. The T cells may come from the graft donor. This specimen was CD4+ T cells from blood, taken 12 months after liver transplant. The CDR3 DNA follows: TGTGCCAGTGAGACAGGGCCCTCTGCCGAGCAGTACTTC. Translated: CASETGPSAEQYF.